This T cell receptor beta chain was found in a study of T cell responses to AZD1222 COVID-19 vaccine. Study-wide background: Whether given at about 4 or about 12 weeks, second doses were pooled. Study-wide results and caveats: Elevations in Spike-specific TCR breadth and depth followed administration of two AZD1222 doses. The donors showed a predominance of white British ancestry and of females, with possible underestimation of clonal diversity. Among vaccine-associated CD4 TCRs, coverage spanned spike, with dominance at 160-218 and 743-854.

This CDR3 spans 14 amino acids. Germline V lookup: CDR1 KGHSH, CDR2 LQKENI. V was cut by 6 bases and J by 2 bases, with 14 bases left in between. Worth noting for this clone: Its antigen is still unknown.

Sequencing used immunoSEQ multiplex PCR; TCRdb keeps in-frame clones, though not all of them. The data hold approximately 100,000 clones, with around 92% observed a single time. The TCR originated in an adult in good health. Here the sequenced sample was peripheral blood, taken on day 0 of AZD1222 vaccination. The V call is TRBV18, the J call TRBJ2-7; the D gene is possibly TRBD2 (6 bases). DNA of the CDR3: TGTGCCAGCTCGCGTCAGGAGGGAACCTACGAGCAGTACTTC. Protein product: CASSRQEGTYEQYF.